This T cell receptor (beta chain) was captured in a study of brain T cells in children with intractable seizures. Study conclusions and caveats: Viral specificity was inferred only from CDR3 similarity; HCMV serostatus was unknown.

Germline CDR1 and CDR2: MGHRA and YSYEKL. V lost 0 bases and J 0 bases, leaving 12 bases between the germline ends. The CDR3 has 17 residues. Generated by immunoSEQ multiplex PCR, the TCRdb table keeps only in-frame clones and is missing some. This sample has about 80,000 clones, with under 95% found just once. As concerns this clone: The antigen remains undetermined.

The sequenced cases were selected for having the highest brain T cell transcript signatures. This specimen consisted of peripheral blood, obtained at surgery. The clonotype was recovered from a girl aged 2-10 years with Rasmussen encephalitis and intractable seizures. The gene calls are TRBV4-1 and TRBJ1-5; tentative D call: TRBD1 (5 bases). The CDR3 DNA is TGCGCCAGCAGCCAAGATTCAGGACACAATAGCAATCAGCCCCAGCATTTT. The encoded protein is CASSQDSGHNSNQPQHF.